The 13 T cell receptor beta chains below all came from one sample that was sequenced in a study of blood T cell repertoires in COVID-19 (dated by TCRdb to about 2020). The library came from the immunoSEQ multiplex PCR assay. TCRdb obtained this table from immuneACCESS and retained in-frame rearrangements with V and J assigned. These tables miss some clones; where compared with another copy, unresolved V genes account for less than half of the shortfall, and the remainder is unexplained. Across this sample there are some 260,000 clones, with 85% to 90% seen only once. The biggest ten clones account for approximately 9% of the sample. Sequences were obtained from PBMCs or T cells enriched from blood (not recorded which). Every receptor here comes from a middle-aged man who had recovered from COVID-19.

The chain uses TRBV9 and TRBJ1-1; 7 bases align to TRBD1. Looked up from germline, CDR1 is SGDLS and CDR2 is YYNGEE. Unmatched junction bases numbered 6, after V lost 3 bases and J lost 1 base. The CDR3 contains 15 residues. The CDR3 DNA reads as TGTGCCAGCAGCGAACTGACAGGGAGGAACACTGAAGCTTTCTTT. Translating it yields CASSELTGRNTEAFF.

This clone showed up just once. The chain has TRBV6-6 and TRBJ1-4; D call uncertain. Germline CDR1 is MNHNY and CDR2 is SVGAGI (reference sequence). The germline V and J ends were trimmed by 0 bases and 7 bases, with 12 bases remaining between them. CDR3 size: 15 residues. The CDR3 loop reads CASSYSNARGEKLFF. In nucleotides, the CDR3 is TGTGCCAGCAGTTACTCGAACGCCCGGGGTGAAAAACTGTTTTTT.

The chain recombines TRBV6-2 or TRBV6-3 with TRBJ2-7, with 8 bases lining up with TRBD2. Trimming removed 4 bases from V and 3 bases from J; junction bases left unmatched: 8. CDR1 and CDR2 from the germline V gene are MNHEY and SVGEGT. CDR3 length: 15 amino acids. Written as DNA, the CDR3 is TGTGCCAGCAGTTCTACTAGCGGAGCCCACTACGAGCAGTACTTC. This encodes CASSSTSGAHYEQYF.

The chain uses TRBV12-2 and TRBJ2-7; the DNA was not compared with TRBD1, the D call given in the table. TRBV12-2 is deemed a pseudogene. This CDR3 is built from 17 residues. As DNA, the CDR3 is TGTGCAAGTCTCACAGCACCCCTTCAGGATCACAAGGACGAGCAGTACTTC. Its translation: CASLTAPLQDHKDEQYF.

For the CDR3, the DNA is TGCGCCAGCAGCCAAGATTACCCAGGGGCAGGATCACCCCTCCACTTT. Translated, it gives CASSQDYPGAGSPLHF. The V gene is TRBV4-3, the J gene TRBJ1-6; possibly TRBD1 for D (6 bases). Trimming removed 0 bases at V and 10 bases at J, with 16 bases between. The CDR3 consists of 16 residues. The germline gives CDR1 LGHNA, CDR2 YSLEER.

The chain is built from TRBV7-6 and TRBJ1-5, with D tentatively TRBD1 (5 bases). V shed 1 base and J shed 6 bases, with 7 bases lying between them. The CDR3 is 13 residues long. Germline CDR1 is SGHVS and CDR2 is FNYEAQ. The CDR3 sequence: CASSLGGGQPQHF. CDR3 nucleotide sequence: TGTGCCAGCAGCTTAGGGGGGGGTCAGCCCCAGCATTTT.

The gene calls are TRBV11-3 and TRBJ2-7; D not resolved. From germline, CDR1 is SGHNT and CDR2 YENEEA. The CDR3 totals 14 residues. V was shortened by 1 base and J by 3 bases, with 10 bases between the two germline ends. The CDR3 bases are TGTGCCAGCAGCTTAGTAACGGAGAGCTACGAGCAGTACTTC. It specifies CASSLVTESYEQYF.

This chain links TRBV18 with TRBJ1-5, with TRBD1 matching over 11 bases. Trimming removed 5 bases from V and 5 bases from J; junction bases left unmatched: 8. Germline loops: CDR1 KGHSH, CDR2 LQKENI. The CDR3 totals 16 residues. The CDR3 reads CASSARTGQGDQPQHF. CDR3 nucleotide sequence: TGTGCCAGCTCAGCCCGAACGGGACAGGGGGATCAGCCCCAGCATTTT.

CDR3 residues: CASSYGQRTNYGYTF. The CDR3 nucleotides are TGTGCCAGCTCATACGGACAGAGAACTAACTATGGCTACACCTTC. The chain uses TRBV18 and TRBJ1-2, with a weak D call TRBD1 (6 bases). CDR3 length equals 15 residues. In germline, CDR1 is KGHSH, CDR2 LQKENI. V shed 5 bases and J shed 0 bases, with 13 bases lying between them.

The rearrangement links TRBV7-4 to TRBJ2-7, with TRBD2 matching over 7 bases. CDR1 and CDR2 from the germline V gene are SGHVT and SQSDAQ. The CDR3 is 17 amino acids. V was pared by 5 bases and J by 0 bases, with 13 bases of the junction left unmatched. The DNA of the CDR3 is TGTGCCAGCAGCCCCCGACCCACGGGACTAAGCTCCTACGAGCAGTACTTC. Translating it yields CASSPRPTGLSSYEQYF.

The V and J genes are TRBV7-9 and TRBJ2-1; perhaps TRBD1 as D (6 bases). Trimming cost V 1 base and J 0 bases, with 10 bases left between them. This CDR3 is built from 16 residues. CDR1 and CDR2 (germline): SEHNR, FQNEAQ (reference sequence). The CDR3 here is CASSLETGFSYNEQFF. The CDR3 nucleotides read TGTGCCAGCAGCTTAGAAACAGGGTTCTCCTACAATGAGCAGTTCTTC. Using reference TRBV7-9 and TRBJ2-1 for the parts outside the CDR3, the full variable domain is DTGVSQNPRHKITKRGQNVTFRCDPISEHNRLYWYRQTLGQGPEFLTYFQNEAQLEKSRLLSDRFSAERPKGSFSTLEIQRTEQGDSAMYLCASSLETGFSYNEQFFGPGTRLTVL.

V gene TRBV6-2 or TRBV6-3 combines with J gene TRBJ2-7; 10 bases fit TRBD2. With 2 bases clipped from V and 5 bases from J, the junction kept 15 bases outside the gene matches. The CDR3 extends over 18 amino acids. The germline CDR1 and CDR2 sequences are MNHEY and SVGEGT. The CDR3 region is CASSYTLAGAKIVHEQYF. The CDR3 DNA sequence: TGTGCCAGCAGTTACACCCTAGCGGGAGCTAAAATTGTCCACGAGCAGTACTTC.

The chain's CDR3 is CASRGTGGSYEQYF. DNA for the CDR3: TGTGCCAGCAGAGGGACAGGGGGCTCCTACGAGCAGTACTTC. The J gene is TRBJ2-7, the V gene TRBV6-5; TRBD1 aligns across 11 bases. J lost 0 bases, V lost 6 bases, and 1 base had no gene match. The CDR3 runs 14 residues. Germline CDR1 is MNHEY and CDR2 is SVGAGI.